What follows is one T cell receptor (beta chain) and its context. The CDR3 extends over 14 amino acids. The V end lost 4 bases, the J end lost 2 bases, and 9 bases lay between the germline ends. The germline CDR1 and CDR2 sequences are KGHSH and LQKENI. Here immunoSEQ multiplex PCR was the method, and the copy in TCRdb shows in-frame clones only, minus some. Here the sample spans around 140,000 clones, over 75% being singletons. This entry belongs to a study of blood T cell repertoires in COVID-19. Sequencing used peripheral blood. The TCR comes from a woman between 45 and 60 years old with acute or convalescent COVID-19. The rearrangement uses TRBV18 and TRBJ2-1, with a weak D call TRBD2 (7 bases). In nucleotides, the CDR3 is TGTGCCAGCTCACGGGGGGGCCCCTACAATGAGCAGTTCTTC. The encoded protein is CASSRGGPYNEQFF.